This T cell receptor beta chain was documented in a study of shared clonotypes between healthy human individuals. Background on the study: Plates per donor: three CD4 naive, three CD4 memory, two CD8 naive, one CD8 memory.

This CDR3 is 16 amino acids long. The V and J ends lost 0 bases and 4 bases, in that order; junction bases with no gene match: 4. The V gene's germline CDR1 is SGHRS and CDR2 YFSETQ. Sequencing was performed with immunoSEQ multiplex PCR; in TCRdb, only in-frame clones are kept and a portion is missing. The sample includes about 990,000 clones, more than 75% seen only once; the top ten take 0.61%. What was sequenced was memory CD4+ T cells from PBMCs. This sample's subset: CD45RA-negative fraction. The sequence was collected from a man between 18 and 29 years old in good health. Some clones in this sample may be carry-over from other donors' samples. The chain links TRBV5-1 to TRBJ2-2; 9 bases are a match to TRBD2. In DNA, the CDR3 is TGCGCCAGCAGCTTGGCAGGGACTAGCCTCACCGGGGAGCTGTTTTTT. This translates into CASSLAGTSLTGELFF.